This paragraph reports one T cell receptor beta chain. As yet, its antigen is unknown. Expressed TCRB transcripts were sequenced after all isolated RNA was converted to cDNA. Assay: immunoSEQ multiplex PCR; the TCRdb copy retains only in-frame clones and omits some. Among some 63,000 clones, 45% to 50% were seen once, and the ten largest hold roughly 0.7%. The data were obtained in a study of beta chain features in type 1 diabetes. Study details: Sorted cells, roughly 100,000,000 in number, were examined across all samples.

The ends lost 8 bases at V and 0 bases at J; junction bases unmatched: 7. The CDR3 extends over 14 amino acids. Per germline, CDR1 SNHLY and CDR2 FYNNEI. Findings and limits, study-wide: In every one of the four CD4+ subsets, TCRB CDR3s were moderately but significantly shorter in Type 1 diabetes patients. The naive, central memory and Treg TCRB repertoires showed an apparent similarity that was greater among patients than among healthy donors.

The TCR comes from a man in his thirties or forties with type 1 diabetes. The V gene is TRBV2, the J gene TRBJ2-7; 7 nucleotides line up with TRBD2. Input material: central memory CD4+ T cells from blood. In DNA, the CDR3 is TGTGCCAGCCGTGCGGGGGACCTCTCCTACGAGCAGTACTTC. Protein product: CASRAGDLSYEQYF.